Given below is one T cell receptor (beta chain) in context. The authors' processing: From reference gene primer amplification, estimates of nucleated cell counts were derived. Method: immunoSEQ multiplex PCR; TCRdb's copy keeps in-frame clones and lacks some. V and J calls and clone size are as listed in that table; D and trimming were resolved from the DNA. The repertoire consists of roughly 190,000 clones, with 75% to 85% occurring once and the leading ten covering about a sixth. Participants were placed into cohorts based on the clinical history they reported. This specimen comes from a study of blood T cell repertoires in COVID-19. Study-wide background: Samples of COVID-19 (acute and convalescent) were obtained from the United States, Italy and Spain. T cells, B-cell-depleted T cells, or PBMCs supplied cDNA or gDNA.

The CDR3 spans 17 residues. J gave up 4 bases and V 4 bases, and 13 bases lay outside the gene matches. Germline V gives CDR1 MNHNS, CDR2 SASEGT. This receptor was taken from a woman in her forties or fifties with acute COVID-19. J is TRBJ2-5 and V is TRBV6-1, with 9 bases identical to TRBD1. Sequencing input: PBMCs or T cells enriched from blood (not recorded which). CDR3 residues: CASSGPGTGKGRETQYF. The CDR3 bases are TGTGCCAGCAGTGGCCCCGGGACAGGGAAGGGGAGAGAGACCCAGTACTTC.